This T cell receptor beta chain was recorded in a study of T cell responses to AZD1222 COVID-19 vaccine. Findings and caveats of the study: Across the whole spike, CD4 TCRs peaked at regions 160-218 and 743-854. Close to half of all spike-specific TCRs reportedly target regions of the variants that are unmutated.

Regarding this clone: Its target is not known.

The CDR3 runs 9 residues. Germline assignment: CDR1 ENHRY and CDR2 SYGVKD. Trimming removed 11 bases from V and 7 bases from J, with 9 bases in between. Here immunoSEQ multiplex PCR was the method, and the copy in TCRdb shows in-frame clones only, minus some. Among roughly 120,000 clones, roughly 90% were seen once, and the ten largest hold under 5%. The sequences come from peripheral blood, collected on day 0 of AZD1222 vaccination. V is TRBV10-3 and J is TRBJ2-7, with D unresolved. This sequence was found in an adult in good health. For the CDR3, the DNA is TGTGCCGTGACCAGGGAGCAGTACTTC. This sequence encodes CAVTREQYF.